This T cell receptor beta chain is from a study of post-analysis software for immune sequencing data. Across the whole study: In terms of disease course, relapsing-remitting, secondary progressive and progressive-relapsing multiple sclerosis were included. Study-level points and caveats: Among four to six TRBV segments more frequent in patients than controls were TRBV5-6, TRBV5-1 and TRBV20-1. Same-batch preparations were strongly co-clustered by F measure.

The CDR3 consists of 14 residues. Germline assignment: CDR1 SGHDN and CDR2 FVKESK. Trimming left V 1 base short and J 5 bases short, with 11 bases between. A remark on this clonotype: Its antigen remains unknown.

Incorporated into the TCR beta cDNA libraries were unique molecular identifiers, which served to reduce PCR and sequencing biases. Approximately 500,000 cDNA molecules were obtained per 1 to 10 million input T cells. TCRdb re-called the PCR reads through MiXCR, storing one row per CDR3 protein. The sample holds approximately 770,000 distinct CDR3 sequences, just over 45% seen once. The genes are TRBV14 and TRBJ1-1; D gene ambiguous. The sequenced material came from blood. The sequence derives from a girl between 10 and 17 years old with multiple sclerosis. The CDR3 DNA reads TGTGCCAGCAGCCAAGGGGATTGGTCGACTGAAGCTTTCTTT. This codes for CASSQGDWSTEAFF. Full variable domain (rest looked up from reference TRBV14 and TRBJ1-1): EAGVTQFPSHSVIEKGQTVTLRCDPISGHDNLYWYRRVMGKEIKFLLHFVKESKQDESGMPNNRFLAERTGGTYSTLKVQPAELEDSGVYFCASSQGDWSTEAFFGQGTRLTVV.